Following are 18 T cell receptor beta chains from one sample sequenced in a study of control samples from healthy donors and cancer patients. Measured with immunoSEQ multiplex PCR; TCRdb has only the in-frame clones, and not every one. The table lists under 90,000 clones, roughly 92% of them singletons. What was sequenced was blood. These TCRs come from a woman in her sixties or seventies in good health.

The rearrangement joins TRBV6-2 or TRBV6-3 to TRBJ1-5, with a tentative D call TRBD1 (6 bases). V lost 4 bases, J lost 3 bases, and 10 bases lay in between. There are 14 residues in the CDR3. CDR1 and CDR2 from the germline V gene are MNHEY and SVGEGT. CDR3 in amino acids: CASSSQGPNQPQHF. DNA of the CDR3: TGTGCCAGCAGTTCACAGGGACCCAATCAGCCCCAGCATTTT.

The chain is built from TRBV7-9 and TRBJ1-2; D is unresolved. The CDR3 loop spans 14 amino acids. V lost 5 bases, J lost 3 bases, and 13 bases lay in between. The germline V gene encodes CDR1 SEHNR and CDR2 FQNEAQ (reference sequence). The DNA of the CDR3 is TGTGCCAGCAGCCCTCGAGTAGGGCACTATGGCTACACCTTC. This codes for CASSPRVGHYGYTF.

This sequence joins TRBV4-2 and TRBJ1-4; 7 nucleotides line up with TRBD1. With V trimmed by 0 bases and J by 7 bases, 5 bases remained unmatched. The CDR3 is 15 residues long. Germline V gene sequence: CDR1 LGHNA, CDR2 YNFKEQ. The CDR3 DNA reads as TGTGCCAGCAGCCAAGATACAGGGGACGGTGAAAAACTGTTTTTT. Its protein is CASSQDTGDGEKLFF.

The rearrangement links TRBV7-2 to TRBJ2-1; TRBD2 agrees at 11 bases. The CDR3 totals 15 residues. V shed 1 base, J shed 13 bases, and the junction held 9 bases outside the gene matches. Germline V gene lookup returns CDR1 SGHTA and CDR2 FQGNSA. The CDR3 DNA follows: TGTGCCAGCAGCTTAGGGAATAGCGGGAGGGCCGAACAGTTCTTC. Protein: CASSLGNSGRAEQFF.

The V gene is TRBV18, the J gene TRBJ2-7; D is possibly TRBD1 (6 bases). The CDR3 spans 14 residues. V lost 3 bases and J lost 6, with 15 bases in between. Germline loops: CDR1 KGHSH, CDR2 LQKENI. The CDR3 sequence: CASSPVRGPGEQYF. CDR3 DNA sequence: TGTGCCAGCTCACCTGTCAGGGGACCCGGCGAGCAGTACTTC.

The chain joins TRBV28 to TRBJ1-5; TRBD1 matches 7 bases. The CDR3 runs 15 residues. V dropped 6 bases and J dropped 1; count of bases not matched to a gene: 6. CDR1 is MDHEN and CDR2 is SYDVKM in the germline V gene. CDR3 in amino acids: CASSRTGSSNQPQHF. Written as DNA, the CDR3 is TGTGCCAGCAGCCGGACAGGTTCGAGCAATCAGCCCCAGCATTTT.

The chain links TRBV24-1 to TRBJ2-1, with 8 bases matching TRBD2. CDR3 size: 16 residues. The J segment lost 4 bases and the V segment lost 5 bases, leaving 9 bases of the junction unmatched. CDR1 and CDR2 (germline): KGHDR, SFDVKD. The CDR3 sequence is CATSGLTSGFYNEQFF. CDR3 DNA: TGTGCCACCAGTGGTCTTACTAGCGGTTTTTACAATGAGCAGTTCTTC.

CDR3 residues: CASSRYSSATNEKLFF. DNA for the CDR3: TGTGCCAGCAGCAGATACAGTTCAGCAACTAATGAAAAACTGTTTTTT. This rearrangement joins TRBV5-4 to TRBJ1-4; the D is unclear. Per germline, CDR1 SGHNT and CDR2 YYREEE (reference sequence). Trimming stripped 4 bases from V and 0 bases from J, with 13 bases between. The CDR3 contains 16 residues.

The gene calls are TRBV12-3 or TRBV12-4 and TRBJ1-1; D gene ambiguous. The V end was cut by 5 bases, the J end by 3 bases, with 4 bases between. The CDR3 is made up of 11 amino acids. CDR3 coding DNA: TGTGCCAGCAGTAGTTACACTGAAGCTTTCTTT. Translation: CASSSYTEAFF.

The gene calls are TRBV3-1 (or the pseudogene TRBV3-2) and TRBJ1-2, with D unresolved. Trimming left V 0 bases short and J 4 bases short, with 12 bases between. The length of the CDR3 is 15 residues. Germline loops: CDR1 LGHDT, CDR2 YNNKEL (reference sequence). The CDR3, as DNA: TGTGCCAGCAGCCAAGATTTTCTGGGTCCCTATGGCTACACCTTC. As protein: CASSQDFLGPYGYTF.

The chain recombines TRBV27 with TRBJ1-6, with D possibly being TRBD1 (6 bases). Germline V gives CDR1 MNHEY, CDR2 SMNVEV (reference sequence). The length of the CDR3 is 15 residues. Trimming took off 6 bases at V and 6 bases at J, with 15 bases between the two ends. The CDR3 reads CASRPPTGFNSPLHF. The CDR3 DNA is TGTGCCAGCAGGCCACCGACAGGCTTTAATTCACCCCTCCACTTT.

This clone has a single count. The chain recombines TRBV6-5 with TRBJ1-2, with 7 bases that match TRBD1. This CDR3 has 14 amino acids. Per the germline V gene, CDR1 is MNHEY and CDR2 is SVGAGI. V was pared by 6 bases and J by 3 bases, with 7 bases of the junction left unmatched. The CDR3 DNA follows: TGTGCCAGCAGCCGACAGGGTGTTGACTATGGCTACACCTTC. It codes for CASSRQGVDYGYTF.

The chain couples TRBV6-5 to TRBJ2-3, with D perhaps assigned TRBD1 or TRBD2 (7 bases each). Deletions cut 4 bases from V and 4 bases from J, with 18 bases between. Per the germline V gene, CDR1 is MNHEY and CDR2 is SVGAGI. CDR3 length equals 16 residues. The CDR3 reads CASSSEGGGGPDTQYF. DNA for the CDR3: TGTGCCAGCAGTTCGGAGGGGGGAGGGGGCCCAGATACGCAGTATTTT.

The chain is built from TRBV7-9 and TRBJ2-1; no firm D call. Germline lookup yields CDR1 SEHNR and CDR2 FQNEAQ (reference sequence). V lost 5 bases to trimming and J lost 5 bases, with 7 bases between them. This CDR3 is 12 amino acids long. CDR3 protein: CASSPPNNEQFF. Here the CDR3 DNA reads TGTGCCAGCAGCCCCCCTAACAATGAGCAGTTCTTC. Full variable domain (missing parts from reference TRBV7-9 and TRBJ2-1): DTGVSQNPRHKITKRGQNVTFRCDPISEHNRLYWYRQTLGQGPEFLTYFQNEAQLEKSRLLSDRFSAERPKGSFSTLEIQRTEQGDSAMYLCASSPPNNEQFFGPGTRLTVL.

The rearrangement joins TRBV2 to TRBJ2-7, with 10 bases lining up with TRBD2. From germline, CDR1 is SNHLY and CDR2 FYNNEI. The V gene end was trimmed by 7 bases and the J gene end by 2 bases; junction bases not matched to a gene: 8. This CDR3 is built from 15 residues. This CDR3 reads CASTGLATITYEQYF. The CDR3 DNA follows: TGTGCCAGCACGGGACTAGCGACTATTACCTACGAGCAGTACTTC.

As DNA, the CDR3 is TGCAGTGCTAGTCCCAGGGAGGTTGGTGGCTACACCTTC. This translates into CSASPREVGGYTF. This chain links TRBV20-1 with TRBJ1-2; TRBD1 might be the D (5 bases). CDR3 length: 13 amino acids. V was pared by 3 bases and J by 7 bases, with 15 bases between. Germline lookup yields CDR1 DFQATT and CDR2 SNEGSKA (reference sequence).

J is TRBJ1-1 and V is TRBV18; 8 bases agree with TRBD1. This CDR3 comprises 18 residues. The junction had 12 bases not matched to a gene; V was cut back by 1 base and J by 2 bases. CDR1 KGHSH and CDR2 LQKENI come from the germline V gene. CDR3 in amino acids: CASSPQLIRTGSNTEAFF. CDR3 in DNA: TGTGCCAGCTCACCACAGTTGATTAGGACAGGGAGCAACACTGAAGCTTTCTTT.

This clone is a singleton in its sample. The J gene is TRBJ1-3, the V gene TRBV5-1; possible D gene TRBD1, 5 bases. The CDR3 has 13 amino acids. CDR1 and CDR2 from the germline V gene are SGHRS and YFSETQ. V gave up 4 bases and J gave up 3 bases, with 8 bases separating them. As DNA, the CDR3 is TGCGCCAGCAGCATAGGGGATGGAAACACCATATATTTT. Its translation: CASSIGDGNTIYF. The variable domain in full, completed from reference TRBV5-1 and TRBJ1-3, reads KAGVTQTPRYLIKTRGQQVTLSCSPISGHRSVSWYQQTPGQGLQFLFEYFSETQRNKGNFPGRFSGRQFSNSRSEMNVSTLELGDSALYLCASSIGDGNTIYFGEGSWLTVV.